This record concerns one TCR beta chain sequence. This sample is drawn from a study of blood T cell repertoires in COVID-19. In the authors' methods: By means of reference gene primer amplification, nucleated cell counts were estimated. Profiled with immunoSEQ multiplex PCR; TCRdb holds only in-frame clones, not every one. D and trimming come from the DNA, and the V and J calls and clone size come from that table. The sample lists about 140,000 clones; around 90% were seen once. Per germline, CDR1 SGDLS and CDR2 YYNGEE. Trimming cost V 0 bases and J 0 bases, with 12 bases left between them. This CDR3 spans 16 amino acids.

The chain carries TRBV9 and TRBJ1-1; the D gene is possibly TRBD1 (5 bases). The specimen sequenced was peripheral blood. This sequence was found in a human donor with COVID-19, enrolled during active disease. The donor label of this sample is uncertain. This chain's CDR3 is CASSVEGRGVNTEAFF. The CDR3 DNA sequence: TGTGCCAGCAGCGTAGAGGGGCGCGGGGTGAACACTGAAGCTTTCTTT.